This T cell receptor beta chain was obtained from a study of tumor-infiltrating lymphocytes in primary liver carcinoma. About the research overall: All patients had surgically resected primary liver carcinoma.

The investigators made TCR beta cDNA from about 0.45 ug total RNA, using a constant-region primer. Each TCR beta library was derived from three nested multiplex PCR rounds that employed slightly modified ARM-PCR. In TCRdb, the multiplex PCR reads were re-called with MiXCR into one record per CDR3 protein. The sample includes approximately 330,000 distinct CDR3 sequences, around 60% of them seen just once. Study-wide results and caveats: Blood trailed tumors significantly in top-250-clone fraction (p = 0.039).

Unsorted whole blood yielded the blood RNA, and germline DNA was also extracted. Concerning this clonotype itself: The target antigen is unknown. A much larger clone lies one base from this, so it may be a read error.

The specimen was peripheral blood. This TCR came from a middle-aged man with primary liver carcinoma and hepatitis B virus infection.

CDR3: CASSDPAVFYDTEAFF. The CDR3 region has the DNA TGTGCCAGCAGTGATCCGGCAGTTTTTTACGACACTGAAGCTTTCTTT. The rearrangement links TRBV6-1 to TRBJ1-1; D is undetermined. There are 16 residues in the CDR3. With 3 bases removed from V and 3 bases from J, the gap between germline ends came to 17 bases. CDR1 is MNHNS and CDR2 is SASEGT in the germline V gene.